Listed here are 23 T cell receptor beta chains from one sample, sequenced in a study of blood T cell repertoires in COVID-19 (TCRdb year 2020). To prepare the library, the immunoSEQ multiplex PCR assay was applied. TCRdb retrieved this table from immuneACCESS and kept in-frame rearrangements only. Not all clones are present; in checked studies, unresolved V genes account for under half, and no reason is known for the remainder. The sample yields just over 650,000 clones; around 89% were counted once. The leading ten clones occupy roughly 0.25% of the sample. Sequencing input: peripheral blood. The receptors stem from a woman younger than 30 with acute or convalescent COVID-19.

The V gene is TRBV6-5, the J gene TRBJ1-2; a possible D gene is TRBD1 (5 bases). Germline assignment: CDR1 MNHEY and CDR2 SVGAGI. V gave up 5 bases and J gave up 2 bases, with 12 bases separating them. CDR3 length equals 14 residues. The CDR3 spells CASSPGRGNYGYTF. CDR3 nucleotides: TGTGCCAGCAGTCCCGGGCGGGGGAACTATGGCTACACCTTC.

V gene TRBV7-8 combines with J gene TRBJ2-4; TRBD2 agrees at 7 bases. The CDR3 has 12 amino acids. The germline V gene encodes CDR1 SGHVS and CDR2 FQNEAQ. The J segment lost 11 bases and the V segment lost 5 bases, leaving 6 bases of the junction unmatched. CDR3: CASSPLAGVQYF. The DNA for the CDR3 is TGTGCCAGCAGCCCCCTGGCGGGGGTTCAGTACTTC.

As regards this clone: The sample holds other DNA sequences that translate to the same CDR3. CDR3 residues: CASSYSRGSGNTIYF. CDR3 DNA sequence: TGTGCCAGCAGTTACAGTAGGGGCTCTGGAAACACCATATATTTT. The chain employs TRBV6-5 and TRBJ1-3; tentatively, D is TRBD1 (5 bases). The V and J ends lost 2 bases and 0 bases respectively, with 8 bases between them. This CDR3 comprises 15 residues. Germline CDR1 and CDR2: MNHEY and SVGAGI.

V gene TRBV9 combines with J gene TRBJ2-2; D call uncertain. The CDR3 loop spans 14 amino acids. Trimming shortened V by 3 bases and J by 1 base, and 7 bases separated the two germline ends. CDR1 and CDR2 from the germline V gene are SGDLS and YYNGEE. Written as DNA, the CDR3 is TGTGCCAGCAGCGATTCCCTGAACACCGGGGAGCTGTTTTTT. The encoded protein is CASSDSLNTGELFF.

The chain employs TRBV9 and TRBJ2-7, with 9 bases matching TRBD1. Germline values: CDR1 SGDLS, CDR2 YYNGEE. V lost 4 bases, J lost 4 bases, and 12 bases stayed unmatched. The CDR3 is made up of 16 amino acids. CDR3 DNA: TGTGCCAGCAGCTCCGGGGAGGGACAGGGAACTTACGAGCAGTACTTC. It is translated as CASSSGEGQGTYEQYF.

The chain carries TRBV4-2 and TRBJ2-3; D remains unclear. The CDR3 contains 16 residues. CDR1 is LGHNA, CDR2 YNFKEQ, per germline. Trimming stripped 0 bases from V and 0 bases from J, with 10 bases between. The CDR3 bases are TGTGCCAGCAGCCAAGAGGCGGCGACTAGCACAGATACGCAGTATTTT. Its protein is CASSQEAATSTDTQYF.

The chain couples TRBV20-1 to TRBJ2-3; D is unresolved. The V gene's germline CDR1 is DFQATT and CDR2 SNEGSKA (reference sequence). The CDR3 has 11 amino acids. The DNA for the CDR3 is TGCAGCCCCCACCCGGTCGATACGCAGTATTTT. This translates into CSPHPVDTQYF.

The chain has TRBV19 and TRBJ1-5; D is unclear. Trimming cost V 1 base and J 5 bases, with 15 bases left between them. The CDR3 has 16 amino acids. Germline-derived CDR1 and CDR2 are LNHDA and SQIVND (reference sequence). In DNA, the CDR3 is TGTGCCAGTAGTATAGGTCTCCAGGTGTTACATCAGCCCCAGCATTTT. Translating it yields CASSIGLQVLHQPQHF.

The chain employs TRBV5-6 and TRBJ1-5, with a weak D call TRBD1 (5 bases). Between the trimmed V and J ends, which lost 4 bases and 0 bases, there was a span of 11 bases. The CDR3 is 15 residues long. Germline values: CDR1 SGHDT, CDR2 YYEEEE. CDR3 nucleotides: TGTGCCAGCAGCAATTACAGGTATAGCAATCAGCCCCAGCATTTT. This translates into CASSNYRYSNQPQHF. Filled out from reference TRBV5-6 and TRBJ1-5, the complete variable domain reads DAGVTQSPTHLIKTRGQQVTLRCSPKSGHDTVSWYQQALGQGPQFIFQYYEEEERQRGNFPDRFSGHQFPNYSSELNVNALLLGDSALYLCASSNYRYSNQPQHFGDGTRLSIL.

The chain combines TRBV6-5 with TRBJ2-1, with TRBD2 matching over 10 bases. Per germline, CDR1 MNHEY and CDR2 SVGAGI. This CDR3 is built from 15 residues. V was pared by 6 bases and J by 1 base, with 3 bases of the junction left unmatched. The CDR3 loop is CASRLAGVSYNEQFF. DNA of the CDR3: TGTGCCAGCAGGCTAGCGGGGGTATCCTACAATGAGCAGTTCTTC.

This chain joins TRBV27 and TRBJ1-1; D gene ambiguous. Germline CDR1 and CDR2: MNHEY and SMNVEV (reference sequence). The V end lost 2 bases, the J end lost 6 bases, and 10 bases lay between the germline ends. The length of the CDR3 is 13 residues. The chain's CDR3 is CASSLIWRAEAFF. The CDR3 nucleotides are TGTGCCAGCAGTTTAATATGGCGGGCTGAAGCTTTCTTT.

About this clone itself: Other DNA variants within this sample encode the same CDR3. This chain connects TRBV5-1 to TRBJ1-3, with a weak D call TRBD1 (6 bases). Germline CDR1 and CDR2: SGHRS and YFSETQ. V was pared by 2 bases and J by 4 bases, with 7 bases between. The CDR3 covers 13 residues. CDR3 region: CASSFGTGNTIYF. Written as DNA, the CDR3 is TGCGCCAGCAGCTTTGGGACAGGAAACACCATATATTTT.

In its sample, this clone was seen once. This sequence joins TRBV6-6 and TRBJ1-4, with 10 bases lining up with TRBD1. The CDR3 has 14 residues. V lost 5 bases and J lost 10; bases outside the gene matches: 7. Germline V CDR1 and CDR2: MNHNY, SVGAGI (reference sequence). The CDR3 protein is CASSRDRGLGKLFF. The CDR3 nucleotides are TGTGCCAGCAGTCGAGACAGGGGGCTTGGAAAACTGTTTTTT.

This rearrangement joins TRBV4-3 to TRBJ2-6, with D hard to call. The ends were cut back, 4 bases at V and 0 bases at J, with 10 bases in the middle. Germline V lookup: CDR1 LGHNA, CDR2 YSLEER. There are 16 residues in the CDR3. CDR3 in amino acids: CASSPPEPSGANVLTF. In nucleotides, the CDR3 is TGCGCCAGCAGCCCGCCGGAGCCCTCTGGGGCCAACGTCCTGACTTTC.

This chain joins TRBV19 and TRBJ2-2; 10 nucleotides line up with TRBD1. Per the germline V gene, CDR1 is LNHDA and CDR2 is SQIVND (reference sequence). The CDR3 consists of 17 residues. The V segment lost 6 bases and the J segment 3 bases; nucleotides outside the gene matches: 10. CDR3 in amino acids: CASRWYGTGVDTGELFF. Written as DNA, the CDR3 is TGTGCCAGTAGGTGGTACGGGACAGGGGTGGACACCGGGGAGCTGTTTTTT. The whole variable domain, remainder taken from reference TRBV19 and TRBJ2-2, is DGGITQSPKYLFRKEGQNVTLSCEQNLNHDAMYWYRQDPGQGLRLIYYSQIVNDFQKGDIAEGYSVSREKKESFPLTVTSAQKNPTAFYLCASRWYGTGVDTGELFFGEGSRLTVL.

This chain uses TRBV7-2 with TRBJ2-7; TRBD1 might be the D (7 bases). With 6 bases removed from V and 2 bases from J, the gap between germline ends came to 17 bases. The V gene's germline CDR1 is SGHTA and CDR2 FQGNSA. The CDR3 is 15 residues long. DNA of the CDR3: TGTGCCAGCAGGGAGGGGGCGACACCTCCCTACGAGCAGTACTTC. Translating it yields CASREGATPPYEQYF. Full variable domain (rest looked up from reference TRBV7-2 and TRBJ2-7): GAGVSQSPSNKVTEKGKDVELRCDPISGHTALYWYRQSLGQGLEFLIYFQGNSAPDKSGLPSDRFSAERTGGSVSTLTIQRTQQEDSAVYLCASREGATPPYEQYFGPGTRLTVT.

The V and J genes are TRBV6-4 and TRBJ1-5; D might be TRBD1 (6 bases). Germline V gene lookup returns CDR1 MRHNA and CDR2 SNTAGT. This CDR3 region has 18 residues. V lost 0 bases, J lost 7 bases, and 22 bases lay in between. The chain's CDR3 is CASSDSQPPGAGGQPQHF. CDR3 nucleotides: TGTGCCAGCAGTGACTCGCAGCCACCAGGGGCTGGGGGACAGCCCCAGCATTTT.

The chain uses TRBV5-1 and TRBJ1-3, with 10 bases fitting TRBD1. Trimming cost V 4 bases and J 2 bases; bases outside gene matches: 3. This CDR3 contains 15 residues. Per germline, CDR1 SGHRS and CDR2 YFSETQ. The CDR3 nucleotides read TGCGCCAGCAGCCATGGACAGGGGGCTGGAAACACCATATATTTT. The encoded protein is CASSHGQGAGNTIYF.

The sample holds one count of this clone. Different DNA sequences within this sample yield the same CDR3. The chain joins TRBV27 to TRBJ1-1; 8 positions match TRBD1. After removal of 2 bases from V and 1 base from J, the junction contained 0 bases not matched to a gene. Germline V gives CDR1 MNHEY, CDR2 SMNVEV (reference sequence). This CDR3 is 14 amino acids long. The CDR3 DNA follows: TGTGCCAGCAGTTTAGGGACAGGGAACACTGAAGCTTTCTTT. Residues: CASSLGTGNTEAFF.

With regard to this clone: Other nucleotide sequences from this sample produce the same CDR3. CDR3 coding DNA: TGCAGTGCTAGTAGGGGCTCCTACGAGCAGTACTTC. Protein product: CSASRGSYEQYF. The chain carries TRBV20-1 and TRBJ2-7; D may be TRBD1 (5 bases). Germline lookup yields CDR1 DFQATT and CDR2 SNEGSKA (reference sequence). This CDR3 is built from 12 residues. Deletions cut 3 bases from V and 0 bases from J, with 6 bases between.

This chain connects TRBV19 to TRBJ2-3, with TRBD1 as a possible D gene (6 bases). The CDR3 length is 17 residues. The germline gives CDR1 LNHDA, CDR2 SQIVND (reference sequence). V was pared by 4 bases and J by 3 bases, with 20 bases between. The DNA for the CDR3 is TGTGCCAGTAGTAATTATTGGGGGCTACTAACAACAGATACGCAGTATTTT. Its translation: CASSNYWGLLTTDTQYF.

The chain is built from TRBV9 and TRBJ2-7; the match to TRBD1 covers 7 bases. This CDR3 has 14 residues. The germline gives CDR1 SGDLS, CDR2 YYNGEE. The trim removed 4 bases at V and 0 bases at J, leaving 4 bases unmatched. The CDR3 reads CASSNRDSSYEQYF. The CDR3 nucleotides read TGTGCCAGCAGCAACCGGGACAGCTCCTACGAGCAGTACTTC.

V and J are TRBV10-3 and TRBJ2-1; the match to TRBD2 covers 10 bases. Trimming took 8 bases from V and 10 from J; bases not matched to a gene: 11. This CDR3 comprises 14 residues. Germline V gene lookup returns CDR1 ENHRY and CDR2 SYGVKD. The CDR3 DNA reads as TGTGCCATCCAAACCGGGACTAGCGCGTCAGAGCAGTTCTTC. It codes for CAIQTGTSASEQFF.